This TCR beta chain came from a study of cytomegalovirus exposure and HLA in healthy donors. The germline V gene encodes CDR1 SGHTA and CDR2 FQGNSA. With 2 bases clipped from V and 4 bases from J, the junction kept 6 bases outside the gene matches. The CDR3 sequence is 16 residues long. Study findings and constraints: The analysis excluded some indistinguishable V segments, including TRBV6-2 and TRBV6-3. It was shown in a later analysis that HLA-associated TCR beta chains were more clonally expanded than other, equally common chains.

Concerning this clone: Its antigen is unidentified.

The PCR used 60 Vbeta and 13 Jbeta primers. The method was immunoSEQ multiplex PCR; TCRdb's version includes in-frame clones alone and lacks a portion of them. Of around 90,000 clones in the sample, 65% are singletons; the top ten hold around a fifth. The sequence derives from a woman between 50 and 59 years old in good health and CMV-seropositive. Sequencing used PBMCs. The chain recombines TRBV7-2 with TRBJ2-7; 12 bases map to TRBD2. The CDR3 DNA reads TGTGCCAGCAGCTTACTGCCTAGCGGGGGGGCTTACGAGCAGTACTTC. Encoded protein: CASSLLPSGGAYEQYF.